The clone carrying this T cell receptor (beta chain) was observed a handful of times. Its cognate antigen is unknown. The same CDR3 arises from other DNA sequences in this sample as well. Between the trimmed V and J ends, which lost 3 bases and 6 bases, there was a span of 10 bases. Germline V gene sequence: CDR1 MRHNA, CDR2 SNTAGT. This CDR3 is built from 13 residues. The entirety of the isolated RNA underwent reverse transcription, so expressed TCRB transcripts were sequenced. Clones were read by immunoSEQ multiplex PCR, and TCRdb kept only the in-frame ones, dropping some. The sample yields roughly 290,000 clones, 15% seen once. The sample belongs to a study of beta chain features in type 1 diabetes. Study observations and caveats: The influence of HLA type on TCRB rearrangement stayed undetermined. There was a moderate but significant shortening of TCRB CDR3s in all four CD4+ subsets of Type 1 diabetes patients.

Material: naive CD4+ T cells from blood. The source is a man aged 18 to 35 with type 1 diabetes. The chain joins TRBV6-4 to TRBJ2-3, with D unclear. CDR3 sequence reads: CASSERATDTQYF. The CDR3 region has the DNA TGTGCCAGCAGTGAGAGAGCAACGGATACGCAGTATTTT.